These T cell receptor beta chains were read from a single sample in a study of CD8 T cells in ankylosing spondylitis. TCRdb analysed the 5' RACE reads with MiXCR anew, one entry per CDR3 protein. The top ten hold 2.5% to 4% of the sample, which has 100,000 to 150,000 distinct CDR3 sequences, 9.3% seen once. The sequenced sample consisted of blood, either unsorted or a sorted T cell fraction (not recorded which). Receptors originate from a male donor with ankylosing spondylitis or in good health (not recorded which). CDR3s include the opening cysteine and the closing phenylalanine or tryptophan. D genes are given only for firm matches. Expanded clones get a size class; other rows say once, few or many, or leave the size out.

clone_size: many; d_call: TRBD1; j_call: TRBJ2-2; v_call: TRBV6-6; cdr3_aa: CASRDRGTGELFF; cdr3_nt: TGTGCCAGCCGGGACAGGGGGACCGGGGAGCTGTTTTTT
clone_size: -; d_call: TRBD2; j_call: TRBJ2-3; v_call: TRBV30; cdr3_aa: CACASGRADTQYF; cdr3_nt: TGTGCCTGTGCTAGCGGGAGGGCAGATACGCAGTATTTT
clone_size: many; d_call: -; j_call: TRBJ2-1; v_call: TRBV7-8; cdr3_aa: CASSLNDNEQFF; cdr3_nt: TGTGCCAGCAGCTTAAATGATAATGAGCAGTTCTTC
clone_size: few; d_call: TRBD1; j_call: TRBJ2-1; v_call: TRBV5-5; cdr3_aa: CASSSRTGINYNEQFF; cdr3_nt: TGTGCCAGCAGCAGTCGGACAGGGATCAACTACAATGAGCAGTTCTTC
clone_size: few; d_call: TRBD2; j_call: TRBJ2-1; v_call: TRBV11-2; cdr3_aa: CASSLVSGRPTTYNEQFF; cdr3_nt: TGTGCCAGCAGCTTGGTTAGCGGGAGGCCTACCACCTACAATGAGCAGTTCTTC
clone_size: many; d_call: TRBD2; j_call: TRBJ2-3; v_call: TRBV27; cdr3_aa: CASSLNGLATDTQYF; cdr3_nt: TGTGCCAGCAGTCTAAACGGACTAGCAACGGATACGCAGTATTTT
clone_size: many; d_call: -; j_call: TRBJ2-5; v_call: TRBV5-6; cdr3_aa: CASSLVPSRETQYF; cdr3_nt: TGTGCCAGCAGCTTGGTTCCTAGCCGGGAGACCCAGTACTTC
clone_size: -; d_call: -; j_call: TRBJ1-5; v_call: TRBV20-1; cdr3_aa: CSANARGGTQPQHF; cdr3_nt: TGCAGTGCTAATGCCAGGGGTGGTACTCAGCCCCAGCATTTT
clone_size: many; d_call: TRBD2; j_call: TRBJ2-7; v_call: TRBV29-1; cdr3_aa: CSVETSGREWEHEQYF; cdr3_nt: TGCAGCGTTGAGACTAGCGGGAGGGAATGGGAGCACGAGCAGTACTTC
clone_size: many; d_call: TRBD1; j_call: TRBJ2-7; v_call: TRBV7-2; cdr3_aa: CASSLRVGTGPNEQYF; cdr3_nt: TGTGCCAGCAGCCTAAGAGTCGGGACAGGGCCGAACGAGCAGTACTTC
clone_size: many; d_call: -; j_call: TRBJ2-7; v_call: TRBV20-1; cdr3_aa: CSARDQGRDEQYF; cdr3_nt: TGCAGTGCTAGAGATCAGGGGCGAGACGAGCAGTACTTC
clone_size: -; d_call: -; j_call: TRBJ2-7; v_call: TRBV5-1; cdr3_aa: CASRRGLGGEQYF; cdr3_nt: TGCGCCAGCAGACGGGGACTTGGGGGCGAGCAGTACTTC
clone_size: many; d_call: TRBD1; j_call: TRBJ1-2; v_call: TRBV5-1; cdr3_aa: CASSSGMGTAYGYTF; cdr3_nt: TGCGCCAGCAGCTCTGGAATGGGGACAGCTTATGGCTACACCTTC
clone_size: many; d_call: -; j_call: TRBJ2-3; v_call: TRBV20-1; cdr3_aa: CSASKRADTQYF; cdr3_nt: TGCAGTGCTAGTAAAAGGGCGGATACGCAGTATTTT
clone_size: few; d_call: TRBD1; j_call: TRBJ2-7; v_call: TRBV5-1; cdr3_aa: CASSLEPGQKNEQYF; cdr3_nt: TGCGCCAGCAGCCTAGAACCGGGACAGAAGAACGAGCAGTACTTC
clone_size: many; d_call: -; j_call: TRBJ2-3; v_call: TRBV12-3/TRBV12-4; cdr3_aa: CASSFLEGDTQYF; cdr3_nt: TGTGCCAGCAGTTTTCTTGAGGGGGATACGCAGTATTTT
clone_size: many; d_call: TRBD2; j_call: TRBJ2-2; v_call: TRBV6-1; cdr3_aa: CASSSPTSGRAGELFF; cdr3_nt: TGTGCCAGCAGTAGCCCGACTAGCGGGAGGGCCGGGGAGCTGTTTTTT
clone_size: once; d_call: -; j_call: TRBJ1-5; v_call: TRBV21-1; cdr3_aa: CASSPGLPSNQPQHF; cdr3_nt: TGTGCCAGCAGCCCAGGGCTTCCGAGCAATCAGCCCCAGCATTTT
clone_size: many; d_call: TRBD2; j_call: TRBJ2-1; v_call: TRBV29-1; cdr3_aa: CSVRTSGYNEQFF; cdr3_nt: TGCAGCGTTAGGACTAGCGGGTACAATGAGCAGTTCTTC
clone_size: many; d_call: TRBD2; j_call: TRBJ2-2; v_call: TRBV5-1; cdr3_aa: CASRQREESTGELFF; cdr3_nt: TGCGCCAGCAGACAGCGGGAGGAGAGCACCGGGGAGCTGTTTTTT
clone_size: once; d_call: TRBD2; j_call: TRBJ2-3; v_call: TRBV2; cdr3_aa: CASREETTSTDTQYF; cdr3_nt: TGTGCCAGCCGGGAGGAGACAACTAGCACAGATACGCAGTATTTT
clone_size: many; d_call: -; j_call: TRBJ2-3; v_call: TRBV15; cdr3_aa: CATSRGKSSKGTDTQYF; cdr3_nt: TGTGCCACCAGCAGGGGGAAGAGCTCCAAGGGCACAGATACGCAGTATTTT
clone_size: many; d_call: TRBD1; j_call: TRBJ2-5; v_call: TRBV7-7; cdr3_aa: CASSPLTGEETQYF; cdr3_nt: TGTGCCAGCAGCCCACTGACAGGGGAGGAGACCCAGTACTTC
clone_size: many; d_call: TRBD1; j_call: TRBJ2-5; v_call: TRBV29-1; cdr3_aa: CSVDKGAETQYF; cdr3_nt: TGCAGCGTTGATAAGGGGGCAGAGACCCAGTACTTC
clone_size: many; d_call: -; j_call: TRBJ2-7; v_call: TRBV5-1; cdr3_aa: CASSLTSQDGRSSYEQYF; cdr3_nt: TGCGCCAGCAGCTTAACGTCACAGGACGGGCGGTCCTCCTACGAGCAGTACTTC
clone_size: many; d_call: -; j_call: TRBJ2-5; v_call: TRBV4-1; cdr3_aa: CASSQGVGLETQYF; cdr3_nt: TGCGCCAGCAGCCAAGGGGTAGGCCTAGAGACCCAGTACTTC
clone_size: many; d_call: TRBD2; j_call: TRBJ2-5; v_call: TRBV7-2; cdr3_aa: CASSLGLHQETQYF; cdr3_nt: TGTGCCAGCAGCTTGGGACTACACCAAGAGACCCAGTACTTC
clone_size: few; d_call: -; j_call: TRBJ2-1; v_call: TRBV7-2; cdr3_aa: CASSLEPADEQFF; cdr3_nt: TGTGCCAGCAGCTTAGAGCCAGCGGATGAGCAGTTCTTC
clone_size: many; d_call: -; j_call: TRBJ2-1; v_call: TRBV24-1; cdr3_aa: CATSDPSTGKDEQFF; cdr3_nt: TGTGCCACCAGTGATCCGTCCACAGGGAAGGATGAGCAGTTCTTC
clone_size: few; d_call: TRBD2; j_call: TRBJ2-1; v_call: TRBV11-2; cdr3_aa: CASSRGRNYNEQFF; cdr3_nt: TGTGCCAGCAGCCGCGGGAGGAACTACAATGAGCAGTTCTTC
clone_size: many; d_call: TRBD2; j_call: TRBJ2-5; v_call: TRBV20-1; cdr3_aa: CSAGTSGQETQYF; cdr3_nt: TGCAGTGCTGGAACTAGCGGCCAAGAGACCCAGTACTTC
clone_size: many; d_call: TRBD1; j_call: TRBJ2-1; v_call: TRBV20-1; cdr3_aa: CSARPGTGVDEQFF; cdr3_nt: TGCAGTGCCCGTCCCGGGACAGGGGTCGATGAGCAGTTCTTC
clone_size: -; d_call: -; j_call: TRBJ2-3; v_call: TRBV18; cdr3_aa: CASSPQPGVTDTQYF; cdr3_nt: TGTGCCAGCTCACCGCAACCCGGGGTCACAGATACGCAGTATTTT
clone_size: many; d_call: -; j_call: TRBJ1-2; v_call: TRBV20-1; cdr3_aa: CSAKEVNYGYTF; cdr3_nt: TGCAGTGCTAAAGAGGTCAACTATGGCTACACCTTC
clone_size: many; d_call: TRBD1; j_call: TRBJ2-6; v_call: TRBV19; cdr3_aa: CASSVGQVFISGANVLTF; cdr3_nt: TGTGCCAGTAGTGTCGGACAGGTGTTTATCTCTGGGGCCAACGTCCTGACTTTC
clone_size: few; d_call: -; j_call: TRBJ2-5; v_call: TRBV5-1; cdr3_aa: CASSPGTALKQETQYF; cdr3_nt: TGCGCCAGCAGCCCCGGGACCGCGCTTAAACAAGAGACCCAGTACTTC
clone_size: -; d_call: TRBD1; j_call: TRBJ1-2; v_call: TRBV20-1; cdr3_aa: CSADDRQGATGYTF; cdr3_nt: TGCAGTGCTGATGATAGACAGGGGGCTACTGGCTACACCTTC
clone_size: many; d_call: -; j_call: TRBJ2-3; v_call: TRBV5-1; cdr3_aa: CASSLESASTDTQYF; cdr3_nt: TGCGCCAGCAGCTTGGAGTCGGCTAGCACAGATACGCAGTATTTT
clone_size: -; d_call: TRBD2; j_call: TRBJ2-3; v_call: TRBV6-1; cdr3_aa: CASKVAGLGLVGTDTQYF; cdr3_nt: TGTGCCAGCAAGGTAGCGGGACTAGGCCTTGTGGGCACAGATACGCAGTATTTT
clone_size: many; d_call: -; j_call: TRBJ1-3; v_call: TRBV20-1; cdr3_aa: CSARAGLGNTIYF; cdr3_nt: TGCAGTGCTAGGGCGGGGTTGGGAAACACCATATATTTT
clone_size: -; d_call: -; j_call: TRBJ1-2; v_call: TRBV10-3; cdr3_aa: CAISESLTGYHYGYTF; cdr3_nt: TGTGCCATCAGTGAGTCGTTGACGGGGTATCACTATGGCTACACCTTC
clone_size: many; d_call: -; j_call: TRBJ2-5; v_call: TRBV10-3; cdr3_aa: CAINELGPEETQYF; cdr3_nt: TGTGCCATCAATGAATTGGGCCCGGAAGAGACCCAGTACTTC
clone_size: many; d_call: -; j_call: TRBJ2-3; v_call: TRBV14; cdr3_aa: CASSQDLRDTQYF; cdr3_nt: TGTGCCAGCAGCCAAGATTTGCGGGATACGCAGTATTTT
clone_size: -; d_call: TRBD1; j_call: TRBJ2-2; v_call: TRBV24-1; cdr3_aa: CATSARDRGWNTGELFF; cdr3_nt: TGTGCCACCAGTGCCCGGGACAGGGGGTGGAATACCGGGGAGCTGTTTTTT
clone_size: -; d_call: -; j_call: TRBJ2-1; v_call: TRBV29-1; cdr3_aa: CSVDSPHSYNEQFF; cdr3_nt: TGCAGCGTTGATTCCCCCCACTCCTACAATGAGCAGTTCTTC
clone_size: -; d_call: TRBD1; j_call: TRBJ2-7; v_call: TRBV10-3; cdr3_aa: CAISDPGQGAGYEQYF; cdr3_nt: TGTGCCATCAGTGATCCGGGACAGGGGGCTGGGTACGAGCAGTACTTC
clone_size: -; d_call: TRBD2; j_call: TRBJ2-2; v_call: TRBV12-3/TRBV12-4; cdr3_aa: CASSARGLGSIGELFF; cdr3_nt: TGTGCCAGCAGTGCCAGGGGACTAGGTTCTATCGGGGAGCTGTTTTTT
clone_size: -; d_call: TRBD2; j_call: TRBJ2-7; v_call: TRBV6-1; cdr3_aa: CASSRGRVGEQYF; cdr3_nt: TGTGCCAGCAGCCGGGGGAGGGTCGGCGAGCAGTACTTC
clone_size: -; d_call: TRBD1; j_call: TRBJ1-6; v_call: TRBV28; cdr3_aa: CASSFSRGLNSPLHF; cdr3_nt: TGTGCCAGCAGTTTCTCGAGGGGGCTCAATTCACCCCTCCACTTT
clone_size: many; d_call: TRBD2; j_call: TRBJ2-2; v_call: TRBV20-1; cdr3_aa: CSARASGRRGELFF; cdr3_nt: TGCAGTGCTAGGGCTAGCGGGAGGCGTGGGGAGCTGTTTTTT
clone_size: many; d_call: -; j_call: TRBJ2-2; v_call: TRBV5-6; cdr3_aa: CASSLLVNSLGELFF; cdr3_nt: TGTGCCAGCAGCTTGCTAGTTAATTCCCTCGGGGAGCTGTTTTTT
clone_size: many; d_call: -; j_call: TRBJ2-3; v_call: TRBV24-1; cdr3_aa: CATSDLEFGGLDTQYF; cdr3_nt: TGTGCCACCAGTGATTTGGAGTTTGGAGGGTTAGATACGCAGTATTTT
clone_size: many; d_call: TRBD2; j_call: TRBJ2-7; v_call: TRBV12-3/TRBV12-4; cdr3_aa: CASKLAGVFYEQYF; cdr3_nt: TGTGCCAGCAAACTAGCGGGAGTTTTTTACGAGCAGTACTTC
clone_size: -; d_call: -; j_call: TRBJ1-2; v_call: TRBV6-5; cdr3_aa: CASSYSAGTYYGYTF; cdr3_nt: TGTGCCAGCAGTTACTCCGCAGGGACGTACTATGGCTACACCTTC
clone_size: many; d_call: -; j_call: TRBJ1-2; v_call: TRBV5-5; cdr3_aa: CASSLAGMGPGDNGYTF; cdr3_nt: TGTGCCAGCAGCTTGGCCGGGATGGGACCGGGAGATAATGGCTACACCTTC